This T cell receptor beta chain was identified in a study of T cells after posttransplantation cyclophosphamide. The V end was cut by 5 bases, the J end by 8 bases, with 24 bases between. The CDR3 is 17 amino acids. Germline V gene lookup returns CDR1 SGHAT and CDR2 FQNNGV. A marrow graft followed busulfan-fludarabine conditioning, with cyclophosphamide on days +3 and +4. Produced via immunoSEQ multiplex PCR; TCRdb's table is partial and in-frame only. The sample holds more than 4,500 clones, roughly 76% seen once. This specimen consisted of PBMCs, obtained after allogeneic stem cell transplant with posttransplant cyclophosphamide. The V and J genes are TRBV11-2 and TRBJ1-4; a possible D gene is TRBD1 (6 bases). This receptor was obtained from a male patient aged 60-69 years who received an allogeneic stem cell transplant from an unrelated donor, was CMV-positive, and had no GVHD. Some T cells may trace back to the graft donor. CDR3 residues: CASSEQTPGQRNEKLFF. The CDR3 DNA is TGTGCCAGCAGCGAACAAACACCCGGACAGAGGAACGAAAAACTGTTTTTT.